The text below deals with one T cell receptor (beta chain). This sample stems from a study of blood T cell repertoires in COVID-19. As for the study in general: Acute-phase and convalescent COVID-19 samples originated in the United States, Italy and Spain.

This CDR3 is built from 19 residues. V trimming: 4 bases; J trimming: 2 bases; junction bases outside the gene matches: 16. The germline V gene encodes CDR1 SGHRS and CDR2 YFSETQ. Produced via immunoSEQ multiplex PCR; TCRdb's table is partial and in-frame only. This sample has around 300,000 clones, with approximately 88% found just once. The sequencing sample was made of PBMCs or T cells enriched from blood (not recorded which). The rearrangement joins TRBV5-1 to TRBJ2-1; 9 bases are shared with TRBD1. The receptor was derived from a woman in her twenties or thirties who had recovered from COVID-19. The CDR3 here is CASSNWGTGSGGTYNEQFF. The CDR3, as DNA: TGCGCCAGCAGCAATTGGGGGACAGGGTCCGGTGGAACCTACAATGAGCAGTTCTTC.